A selection of T cell receptor beta chains follows, all from one sample in a study of patients and donors after allogeneic stem cell transplantation. TCRdb recomputed calls from the RT-PCR reads with MiXCR, one row per CDR3 protein. The sample yields about 960,000 distinct CDR3 sequences, under 20% seen once. Sample: blood, either unsorted or a sorted T cell fraction (not recorded which). The source of these receptors is a human donor who was either an allogeneic HSCT recipient or a stem cell or donor lymphocyte infusion donor (not recorded which). It is not recorded whose cells these are; they may come from a transplant donor. Each CDR3 is given with its conserved first and last residue. The D gene is left open where the match is weak. The size entry is marked missing in some rows and otherwise reads once, few, many or a size class.

clone size: few; V gene: TRBV12-3/TRBV12-4; J gene: TRBJ2-7; D gene: .; CDR3 DNA: TGTGCCAGCAGTTTTCGGTTTAAATCCGACTACGAGCAGTACTTC; CDR3 protein: CASSFRFKSDYEQYF
clone size: .; V gene: TRBV30; J gene: TRBJ1-2; D gene: TRBD1; CDR3 DNA: TGTGCCTGGAGCGCGGACAGGGCGTATGGCTACACCTTC; CDR3 protein: CAWSADRAYGYTF
clone size: .; V gene: TRBV7-6; J gene: TRBJ2-4; D gene: TRBD1; CDR3 DNA: TGTGCCAGCAGCTACGGGGCCGGGCTTGGGGACAGGGCAGCCAAAAACATTCAGTACTTC; CDR3 protein: CASSYGAGLGDRAAKNIQYF
clone size: .; V gene: TRBV6-2/TRBV6-3; J gene: TRBJ2-7; D gene: .; CDR3 DNA: TGTGCCAGCACGCACCCCACTAGCTACGAGCAGTACTTC; CDR3 protein: CASTHPTSYEQYF
clone size: .; V gene: TRBV7-2; J gene: TRBJ2-5; D gene: .; CDR3 DNA: TGTGCCAGCAGCGCCCTCCTCACTCAAGAGACCCAGTACTTC; CDR3 protein: CASSALLTQETQYF
clone size: .; V gene: TRBV7-8; J gene: TRBJ1-4; D gene: .; CDR3 DNA: TGTGCCAGCAGCTTATCCCGTGCAACTAATGAAAAACTGTTTTTT; CDR3 protein: CASSLSRATNEKLFF
clone size: few; V gene: TRBV5-1; J gene: TRBJ2-3; D gene: .; CDR3 DNA: TGCGCCAGCAGCTTGGACCCAGGGGGGACGCAGTATTTT; CDR3 protein: CASSLDPGGTQYF
clone size: many; V gene: TRBV24-1; J gene: TRBJ2-7; D gene: .; CDR3 DNA: TGTGCCACCAGTAAAGGGCGCGAGCAGTACTTC; CDR3 protein: CATSKGREQYF
clone size: .; V gene: TRBV15; J gene: TRBJ2-7; D gene: TRBD1; CDR3 DNA: TGTGCCACCAGCCAGAGAGTAAGGGGGCTTTTCTACGAGCAGTACTTC; CDR3 protein: CATSQRVRGLFYEQYF
clone size: .; V gene: TRBV6-2/TRBV6-3; J gene: TRBJ2-1; D gene: .; CDR3 DNA: TGTGCCAGCAGTTACATATCACCCGGTGATGAGCAGTTCTTC; CDR3 protein: CASSYISPGDEQFF
clone size: few; V gene: TRBV3-1; J gene: TRBJ2-3; D gene: .; CDR3 DNA: TGTGCCAGCAGCCAACAACCCGGGACTCGCACAGATACGCAGTATTTT; CDR3 protein: CASSQQPGTRTDTQYF
clone size: few; V gene: TRBV20-1; J gene: TRBJ1-1; D gene: .; CDR3 DNA: TGCAGTGCCGACGCCCCTGTGGACACTGAAGCTTTCTTT; CDR3 protein: CSADAPVDTEAFF
clone size: many; V gene: TRBV12-3/TRBV12-4; J gene: TRBJ1-5; D gene: .; CDR3 DNA: TGTGCCAGCAGTCCCCAGGGAGGCAATCAGCCCCAGCATTTT; CDR3 protein: CASSPQGGNQPQHF
clone size: few; V gene: TRBV12-3/TRBV12-4; J gene: TRBJ2-1; D gene: TRBD2; CDR3 DNA: TGTGCCAGCAGTCGATTCCCTAGCGGGTCGTTCTACAATGAGCAGTTCTTC; CDR3 protein: CASSRFPSGSFYNEQFF
clone size: few; V gene: TRBV5-1; J gene: TRBJ2-1; D gene: TRBD2; CDR3 DNA: TGCGCCAGCAGCTTGAGCCGGACTAGCGTTGGCAATGAGCAGTTCTTC; CDR3 protein: CASSLSRTSVGNEQFF
clone size: .; V gene: TRBV11-2; J gene: TRBJ2-3; D gene: .; CDR3 DNA: TGTGCCAGCAGCTTAAGTTCAGGGCTAGCCGCAGATACGCAGTATTTT; CDR3 protein: CASSLSSGLAADTQYF
clone size: few; V gene: TRBV12-3/TRBV12-4; J gene: TRBJ1-2; D gene: .; CDR3 DNA: TGTGCCAGCAGAACGGACTGGAAGGATTATGGCTACACCTTC; CDR3 protein: CASRTDWKDYGYTF
clone size: few; V gene: TRBV9; J gene: TRBJ2-5; D gene: .; CDR3 DNA: TGTGCCAGCGCTCGTGGGGGAGAGACCCAGTACTTC; CDR3 protein: CASARGGETQYF
clone size: .; V gene: TRBV20-1; J gene: TRBJ1-2; D gene: .; CDR3 DNA: TGCAGTGCTGGGGCGGTAAGCCTGGGGAACTATGGCTACACCTTC; CDR3 protein: CSAGAVSLGNYGYTF
clone size: .; V gene: TRBV4-1; J gene: TRBJ2-2; D gene: .; CDR3 DNA: TGCGCCAGCAGCCAACCCAGGCGGAACACCGGGGAGCTGTTTTTT; CDR3 protein: CASSQPRRNTGELFF
clone size: once; V gene: TRBV24-1; J gene: TRBJ2-1; D gene: TRBD2; CDR3 DNA: TGTGCCACCAGTGGTTCCAAACCTAGACTAGCGGGAGGGCCACATTCCTACAATGAGCAGTTCTTC; CDR3 protein: CATSGSKPRLAGGPHSYNEQFF
clone size: few; V gene: TRBV24-1; J gene: TRBJ2-2; D gene: TRBD1; CDR3 DNA: TGTGCCACCAGTCCTTCGGGACAGGGTCCCGGGGAGCTGTTTTTT; CDR3 protein: CATSPSGQGPGELFF
clone size: many; V gene: TRBV5-1; J gene: TRBJ2-4; D gene: .; CDR3 DNA: TGCGCCAGCAGCGGAGGACGGATACTAGCCAAAAACATTCAGTACTTC; CDR3 protein: CASSGGRILAKNIQYF
clone size: few; V gene: TRBV20-1; J gene: TRBJ1-5; D gene: TRBD1; CDR3 DNA: TGCAGTGCTGGCCAGGGGGGGCGAGGAAATCAGCCCCAGCATTTT; CDR3 protein: CSAGQGGRGNQPQHF
clone size: few; V gene: TRBV7-9; J gene: TRBJ1-4; D gene: .; CDR3 DNA: TGTGCCAGCAGCGAGTGGGGGTTGACTAATGAAAAACTGTTTTTT; CDR3 protein: CASSEWGLTNEKLFF
clone size: .; V gene: TRBV24-1; J gene: TRBJ1-5; D gene: .; CDR3 DNA: TGTGCCACCAGTCCCGCCCATAGCAATCAGCCCCAGCATTTT; CDR3 protein: CATSPAHSNQPQHF
clone size: .; V gene: TRBV4-1; J gene: TRBJ1-1; D gene: .; CDR3 DNA: TGCGCCAGCAGCCAAGTAACCTTGAACACTGAAGCTTTCTTT; CDR3 protein: CASSQVTLNTEAFF
clone size: .; V gene: TRBV6-5; J gene: TRBJ1-4; D gene: TRBD1; CDR3 DNA: TGTGCCAGCAGTTCGACAGGGCGGTGGGAAAAACTGTTTTTT; CDR3 protein: CASSSTGRWEKLFF